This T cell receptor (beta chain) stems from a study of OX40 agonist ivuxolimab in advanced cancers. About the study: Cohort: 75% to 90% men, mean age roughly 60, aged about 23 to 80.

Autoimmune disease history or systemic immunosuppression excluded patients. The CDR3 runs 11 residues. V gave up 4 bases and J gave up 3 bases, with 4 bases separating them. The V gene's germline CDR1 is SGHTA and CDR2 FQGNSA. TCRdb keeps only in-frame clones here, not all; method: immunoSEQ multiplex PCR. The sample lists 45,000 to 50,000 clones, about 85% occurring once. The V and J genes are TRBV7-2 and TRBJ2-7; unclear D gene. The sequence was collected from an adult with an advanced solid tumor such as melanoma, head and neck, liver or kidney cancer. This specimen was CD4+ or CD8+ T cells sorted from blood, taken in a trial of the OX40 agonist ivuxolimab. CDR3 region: CASSSHYEQYF. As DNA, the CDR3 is TGTGCCAGCAGCTCTCACTACGAGCAGTACTTC. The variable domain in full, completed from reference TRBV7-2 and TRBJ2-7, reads GAGVSQSPSNKVTEKGKDVELRCDPISGHTALYWYRQSLGQGLEFLIYFQGNSAPDKSGLPSDRFSAERTGGSVSTLTIQRTQQEDSAVYLCASSSHYEQYFGPGTRLTVT.